A single sample is the source of the 24 T cell receptor beta chains below, sequenced in a study of T cell repertoires in cytomegalovirus infection. A single record per CDR3 protein comes from TCRdb applying MiXCR to the reads. There are over 90,000 distinct CDR3 sequences in the sample; 16% occur only once, and 8% lies in the top ten. The sample was PBMCs. These receptors were obtained from a human donor in good health (CMV status not recorded). Some clones in this sample may be carry-over from other donors' samples.

In its sample, this clonotype was seen a few times. The V and J genes are TRBV4-2 and TRBJ1-4, with 7 bases lining up with TRBD1. V lost 4 bases and J lost 10; bases outside the gene matches: 6. The CDR3 spans 13 residues. CDR1 is LGHNA, CDR2 YNFKEQ, per germline. CDR3 DNA sequence: TGTGCCAGCAGCCGTGACAGGGAGGGAAAACTGTTTTTT. It specifies CASSRDREGKLFF.

The rearrangement links TRBV11-2 to TRBJ2-4; D is uncertain. Deletions cut 0 bases from V and 1 base from J, with 4 bases between. CDR1 SGHAT and CDR2 FQNNGV come from the germline V gene. The CDR3 has 14 residues. The CDR3 is CASSLEGAKNIQYF. CDR3 in DNA: TGTGCCAGCAGCTTAGAAGGGGCCAAAAACATTCAGTACTTC.

With regard to this clonotype: The final CDR3 position lacks the conserved phenylalanine or tryptophan, pointing to a likely read error. This chain links TRBV2 with TRBJ2-3; 7 bases map to TRBD2. V shed 6 bases and J 6 bases; nucleotides not matched to a gene: 21. Germline-derived CDR1 and CDR2 are SNHLY and FYNNEI. CDR3 length: 18 residues. In DNA form, the CDR3 reads TGTGCCAGCAGAGGCTCTCTTACCCTAGCGGACCTCGGGGATACGCAGTATTCT. Translation gives CASRGSLTLADLGDTQYS.

This clonotype was observed a few times. The J gene is TRBJ2-7, the V gene TRBV11-2, with 7 bases aligning to TRBD2. The CDR3 runs 12 residues. CDR1 is SGHAT and CDR2 is FQNNGV in the germline V gene. The V gene end was trimmed by 8 bases and the J gene end by 4 bases; junction bases not matched to a gene: 5. The CDR3 loop reads CASGRLAYEQYF. The CDR3 bases are TGTGCCAGCGGTCGACTAGCTTACGAGCAGTACTTC.

This clonotype was seen ten or more times. The chain is built from TRBV7-2 and TRBJ2-7; D remains ambiguous. CDR1 SGHTA and CDR2 FQGNSA come from the germline V gene. The CDR3 loop spans 14 amino acids. Trimming removed 5 bases from V and 2 bases from J, with 13 bases in between. Written as DNA, the CDR3 is TGTGCCAGCAGCCTAGGATTAGGGCCCTACGAGCAGTACTTC. Amino acids: CASSLGLGPYEQYF.

This clonotype was seen repeatedly, ten times or more. J is TRBJ1-1 and V is TRBV7-2; D perhaps matches TRBD1 (6 bases). The CDR3 has 16 residues. CDR1 SGHTA and CDR2 FQGNSA come from the germline V gene. V was cut by 5 bases and J by 5 bases, with 21 bases left in between. The CDR3 region is CASSLQPNRVGTEAFF. CDR3 nucleotide sequence: TGTGCCAGCAGCCTTCAACCTAACAGGGTAGGGACTGAAGCTTTCTTT.

In its sample, this clonotype was seen a few times. This chain connects TRBV2 to TRBJ1-1; D may be TRBD1 (5 bases). V lost 7 bases, J lost 4 bases, and 22 bases lay in between. CDR1 SNHLY and CDR2 FYNNEI come from the germline V gene. The CDR3 length is 16 residues. This chain's CDR3 is CASTLRRGIEGTEAFF. The CDR3 coding sequence is TGTGCCAGCACTCTAAGGCGGGGGATAGAGGGCACTGAAGCTTTCTTT.

This clonotype was detected many times. The genes are TRBV7-2 and TRBJ2-3, with 9 bases identical to TRBD2. Germline V CDR1 and CDR2: SGHTA, FQGNSA. Unmatched junction bases numbered 3, after V lost 3 bases and J lost 2 bases. The CDR3 is made up of 15 amino acids. The CDR3 sequence: CASSFQRGATDTQYF. DNA for the CDR3: TGTGCCAGCAGCTTCCAGCGGGGGGCCACAGATACGCAGTATTTT.

There are many counts of this clonotype. V usage is TRBV7-2 and J usage is TRBJ2-2; D is perhaps TRBD1 (6 bases). Germline CDR1 is SGHTA and CDR2 is FQGNSA. V was shortened by 6 bases and J by 6 bases, with 14 bases between the two germline ends. This CDR3 spans 14 amino acids. CDR3 coding DNA: TGTGCCAGCAGTCCTGACAGGACGGCCGGGGAGCTGTTTTTT. It encodes CASSPDRTAGELFF.

This clonotype was counted at least ten times. The rearrangement links TRBV7-6 to TRBJ2-1; D not resolved. The CDR3 is 14 amino acids. Trimming shortened V by 8 bases and J by 0 bases, and 11 bases separated the two germline ends. Germline lookup yields CDR1 SGHVS and CDR2 FNYEAQ. The CDR3 is CASSPGDSYNEQFF. DNA for the CDR3: TGTGCCAGCTCCCCAGGTGACTCCTACAATGAGCAGTTCTTC.

J is TRBJ2-3 and V is TRBV20-1; 10 bases map to TRBD2. The CDR3 is made up of 15 amino acids. Germline V gene lookup returns CDR1 DFQATT and CDR2 SNEGSKA (reference sequence). J lost 0 bases, V lost 6 bases, and 6 bases had no gene match. CDR3: CSAKRTSGSTDTQYF. CDR3 nucleotide sequence: TGCAGTGCCAAGAGGACTAGCGGAAGCACAGATACGCAGTATTTT.

This clonotype occurred many times. The chain has TRBV7-2 and TRBJ2-2; D is uncertain. The CDR3 length is 15 residues. Deletions cut 1 base from V and 0 bases from J, with 6 bases between. The V gene's germline CDR1 is SGHTA and CDR2 FQGNSA. CDR3 sequence reads: CASSLGLPNTGELFF. CDR3 sequence (DNA): TGTGCCAGCAGCTTAGGGCTGCCGAACACCGGGGAGCTGTTTTTT.

This clonotype showed up just a few times. V and J are TRBV20-1 and TRBJ2-2, with D unresolved. CDR1 is DFQATT and CDR2 is SNEGSKA in the germline V gene (reference sequence). V was trimmed by 3 bases and J by 2 bases, leaving 13 bases between them. The CDR3 consists of 15 residues. As DNA, the CDR3 is TGCAGTGCTAGTAGGCCCCTCTCCAACACCGGGGAGCTGTTTTTT. It is translated as CSASRPLSNTGELFF.

Many counts were recorded for this clonotype. The chain carries TRBV7-8 and TRBJ2-3, with D possibly TRBD2 on 5 matching bases. This CDR3 comprises 12 residues. Trimming cost V 8 bases and J 3 bases, with 9 bases left between them. CDR1 is SGHVS and CDR2 is FQNEAQ in the germline V gene. The CDR3 reads CASGGKTDTQYF. The CDR3 DNA is TGTGCCAGCGGAGGAAAGACAGATACGCAGTATTTT.

This chain joins TRBV7-9 and TRBJ1-3; 9 bases match TRBD1. CDR3 size: 14 residues. The trim removed 8 bases at V and 0 bases at J, leaving 2 bases unmatched. Germline lookup yields CDR1 SEHNR and CDR2 FQNEAQ (reference sequence). The CDR3 nucleotides read TGTGCCAGCGGACAGGGGACCTCTGGAAACACCATATATTTT. It translates to CASGQGTSGNTIYF.

This clonotype was picked up a small number of times. This chain joins TRBV7-9 and TRBJ1-4, with a tentative D call TRBD1 (6 bases). The V and J ends lost 4 bases and 7 bases respectively, with 13 bases between them. The CDR3 is made up of 14 amino acids. Per the germline V gene, CDR1 is SEHNR and CDR2 is FQNEAQ (reference sequence). The CDR3 region is CASSSSGASEKLFF. CDR3 DNA sequence: TGTGCCAGCAGCTCCTCAGGGGCGAGTGAAAAACTGTTTTTT.

This clonotype was detected many times. The genes are TRBV7-2 and TRBJ1-1; a possible D gene is TRBD1 (5 bases). Trimming removed 3 bases from V and 0 bases from J, with 8 bases in between. CDR1 and CDR2 (germline): SGHTA, FQGNSA. The CDR3 sequence is 14 residues long. The CDR3 DNA is TGTGCCAGCAGCTTCAGACAGATGAACACTGAAGCTTTCTTT. The encoded protein is CASSFRQMNTEAFF. The entire variable domain, with the rest obtained from reference TRBV7-2 and TRBJ1-1, is as follows: GAGVSQSPSNKVTEKGKDVELRCDPISGHTALYWYRQSLGQGLEFLIYFQGNSAPDKSGLPSDRFSAERTGGSVSTLTIQRTQQEDSAVYLCASSFRQMNTEAFFGQGTRLTVV.

In regard to this clonotype: Since a much larger clone is just one base distant, this may be a read error. The rearrangement uses TRBV7-2 and TRBJ1-1; D is possibly TRBD1 (5 bases). Germline V gives CDR1 SGHTA, CDR2 FQGNSA. V lost 6 bases to trimming and J lost 10 bases, with 21 bases between them. This CDR3 is built from 14 residues. CDR3 DNA: TGTGCCAGCAGTTATGGGGGGGGGAATCCTGTAGCTTTCTTT. Translated, it gives CASSYGGGNPVAFF.

This clonotype was counted many times. V gene TRBV5-4 combines with J gene TRBJ2-3; the D gene could be TRBD1 or TRBD2 (6 bases each). The V and J ends lost 4 bases and 1 base respectively, with 13 bases between them. The CDR3 covers 15 residues. CDR1 SGHNT and CDR2 YYREEE come from the germline V gene (reference sequence). The CDR3 loop is CASSHRDSRTDTQYF. The DNA for the CDR3 is TGTGCCAGCAGCCACAGGGACTCACGCACAGATACGCAGTATTTT.

The sample holds many counts of this clonotype. This chain connects TRBV7-2 to TRBJ1-2; possibly TRBD1 for D (6 bases). The length of the CDR3 is 14 residues. V was shortened by 4 bases and J by 6 bases, with 15 bases between the two germline ends. Germline-derived CDR1 and CDR2 are SGHTA and FQGNSA. The CDR3 sequence is CASSSKTTGNGYTF. The CDR3 DNA reads as TGTGCCAGCAGCTCTAAAACAACAGGGAATGGCTACACCTTC.

As for this clonotype: Germline is not matched at one junction end, which may reflect a read error. This chain connects TRBV11-2 to TRBJ2-2, with 14 nucleotides matching TRBD2. CDR1 is SGHAT, CDR2 FQNNGV, per germline. The CDR3 runs 20 residues. As DNA, the CDR3 is TGTCCCAGCAGCTTGGGGACTAGCGGGGGCCCCTTTTTGAACACCGGGGAGCTGTTTTTT. The encoded protein is CPSSLGTSGGPFLNTGELFF.

This clonotype was observed at least ten times. This chain's CDR3 is CAIKSSVGEQYF. Here the CDR3 DNA reads TGTGCCATCAAGAGTAGCGTCGGGGAGCAGTACTTC. The J gene is TRBJ2-7, the V gene TRBV10-3; the D gene is possibly TRBD2 (5 bases). There are 12 residues in the CDR3. The germline V gene encodes CDR1 ENHRY and CDR2 SYGVKD. V was cut by 7 bases and J by 7 bases, with 14 bases left in between.

This clonotype was seen ten or more times. V gene TRBV7-2 combines with J gene TRBJ2-3, with D unresolved. Germline CDR1 SGHTA, CDR2 FQGNSA. V lost 1 base and J 3 bases, leaving 11 bases between the germline ends. This CDR3 comprises 15 residues. CDR3 sequence: CASSLGGSFTDTQYF. Written as DNA, the CDR3 is TGTGCCAGCAGCTTAGGCGGCAGTTTTACAGATACGCAGTATTTT.

This clonotype was observed at least ten times. CDR3 in DNA: TGTGCCAGCAGCCCGGAATGGGGACCCACCTACGAGCAGTACTTC. This gives the protein CASSPEWGPTYEQYF. The genes are TRBV7-2 and TRBJ2-7; D tentatively fits TRBD1 or TRBD2 (5 bases each). Deletions cut 5 bases from V and 2 bases from J, with 16 bases between. The CDR3 length is 15 residues. CDR1 is SGHTA and CDR2 is FQGNSA in the germline V gene.